This T cell receptor beta chain emerged from a study of high-grade serous ovarian cancer treatment subgroups. Study at large: On average, more than 14,000 reads and 7,000 to 8,000 unique TCR beta rearrangements were obtained per sample. General study points: Without spatial data, bulk sequencing limits insight into HGSC tumor diversity. TCR relatedness rose with neoantigen level and trended with mutation load. Repertoire analysis covered CDR3 alone, not CDR1 or CDR2.

Germline CDR1 reads SGHRS; CDR2 reads YFSETQ. Trimming took 0 bases from V and 4 from J, leaving 11 bases between them. The CDR3 has 15 residues. Of note for this clone: Its target is unknown.

Tumor samples were taken before definitive surgery or chemotherapy. The method was immunoSEQ multiplex PCR; TCRdb's version includes in-frame clones alone and lacks a portion of them. The table lists 5,500 to 7,500 clones, approximately 72% of them singletons. The source is a human donor with high-grade serous ovarian cancer. V is TRBV5-1 and J is TRBJ2-1; D perhaps matches TRBD1 (6 bases). The specimen was tumor tissue. CDR3 sequence: CASSLEQGTYNEQFF. DNA of the CDR3: TGCGCCAGCAGCTTGGAACAGGGAACTTACAATGAGCAGTTCTTC.